The 23 T cell receptor beta chains given below trace back to one sample, sequenced in a study of T-cell reconstitution after alpha-beta-depleted transplantation in children. Unique molecular identifiers were incorporated when the TCRbeta library was constructed. TCRdb re-called the PCR reads with MiXCR, one entry per CDR3 protein. The repertoire includes 500,000 or so distinct CDR3 sequences, about 10% of them detected once, and around 15% sits in the top ten. Sequenced material: PBMCs, mostly from graft donor cells, taken 180 days after TCRalphabeta/CD19-depleted stem cell transplant. These receptors originate from a female patient aged 2-9 years who had a stem cell transplant for aplastic anemia, so the T cells may come from the graft donor.

There are a few counts of this clonotype. This chain joins TRBV20-1 and TRBJ2-1, with D tentatively TRBD2 (5 bases). The CDR3 contains 16 residues. Germline CDR1 and CDR2: DFQATT and SNEGSKA (reference sequence). The CDR3 nucleotides are TGCAGCACTACCACATATCGGACTGCCTCCTGGGATGAGCAGTTCTTC. Translated, it gives CSTTTYRTASWDEQFF.

This clonotype was detected a few times. As DNA, the CDR3 is TGTGCCAGCAGCTCAGGACAGGGAGGCTGGATGAACACTGAAGCTTTCTTT. Translated: CASSSGQGGWMNTEAFF. The V and J genes are TRBV7-8 and TRBJ1-1; 8 positions match TRBD1. Germline V gives CDR1 SGHVS, CDR2 FQNEAQ. V lost 4 bases and J lost 0; bases outside the gene matches: 10. This CDR3 spans 17 amino acids.

This clonotype was recorded a few times. The chain combines TRBV20-1 with TRBJ1-6, with TRBD1 matching over 9 bases. Germline assignment: CDR1 DFQATT and CDR2 SNEGSKA (reference sequence). The CDR3 has 18 residues. The V segment lost 1 base and the J segment 8 bases; nucleotides outside the gene matches: 15. In DNA form, the CDR3 reads TGCAGTGCTAGAGGGCCGTACTACAGGGGGCGTCTTGATTCACCCCTCCACTTT. As protein: CSARGPYYRGRLDSPLHF.

In this sample, this clonotype turned up a few times. The chain carries TRBV12-3 or TRBV12-4 and TRBJ2-1; 10 nucleotides match TRBD2. Trimming took 6 bases from V and 1 from J; bases not matched to a gene: 3. The CDR3 sequence is 15 residues long. DNA of the CDR3: TGTGCCAGCAGGGAACTAGCGGGATCCTACAATGAGCAGTTCTTC. Its translation is CASRELAGSYNEQFF.

The rearrangement joins TRBV7-2 to TRBJ1-4, with 9 bases that match TRBD1. In germline, CDR1 is SGHTA, CDR2 FQGNSA. Trimming removed 5 bases from V and 7 bases from J; junction bases left unmatched: 5. CDR3 size: 14 residues. The CDR3 loop is CASSTGTGSEKLFF. The CDR3 region has the DNA TGTGCCAGCAGCACCGGGACAGGGAGTGAAAAACTGTTTTTT.

There are a few counts of this clonotype. The chain joins TRBV5-5 to TRBJ2-7; TRBD2 might be the D (5 bases). This CDR3 is 15 amino acids long. Trimming shortened V by 5 bases and J by 2 bases, and 17 bases separated the two germline ends. Looked up from germline, CDR1 is SGHKS and CDR2 is YYEKEE (reference sequence). The chain's CDR3 is CASRGGGHNTYEQYV. DNA of the CDR3: TGTGCCAGCAGAGGAGGCGGGCACAACACCTACGAGCAGTACGTC.

In its sample, this clonotype was seen many times. The J gene is TRBJ2-6, the V gene TRBV29-1; 9 bases are a match to TRBD1. This CDR3 is built from 17 residues. In germline, CDR1 is SQVTM, CDR2 ANQGSEA. Losses at the gene ends were 4 bases for V and 1 base for J; bases not matched to a gene: 8. The CDR3 sequence: CSVGGTGPLSGANVLTF. The CDR3 nucleotides are TGCAGCGTTGGCGGGACAGGGCCTTTGTCTGGGGCCAACGTCCTGACTTTC.

The CDR3 loop reads CASRGRRDRGNEQFF. As DNA, the CDR3 is TGTGCCAGCAGGGGGCGGCGGGATCGTGGGAATGAGCAGTTCTTC. The chain employs TRBV7-2 and TRBJ2-1; the D gene is possibly TRBD2 (6 bases). Germline V gene sequence: CDR1 SGHTA, CDR2 FQGNSA. CDR3 length: 15 residues. V lost 6 bases to trimming and J lost 7 bases, with 19 bases between them.

In this sample, this clonotype turned up a few times. The chain links TRBV20-1 to TRBJ1-5; no definite D call. The CDR3 sequence is 12 residues long. With 5 bases removed from V and 5 bases from J, the gap between germline ends came to 10 bases. Germline loops: CDR1 DFQATT, CDR2 SNEGSKA (reference sequence). The CDR3: CSARDLDQPQHF. The CDR3 DNA sequence: TGCAGTGCTCGGGATCTCGATCAGCCCCAGCATTTT.

The chain couples TRBV11-2 to TRBJ2-7, with D unresolved. The CDR3 contains 13 residues. The germline V gene has CDR1 SGHAT and CDR2 FQNNGV. V dropped 2 bases and J dropped 5 bases, with 10 bases sitting between them. CDR3 sequence: CASSLSYGHEQYV. Here the CDR3 DNA reads TGTGCCAGCAGCTTATCCTATGGCCACGAGCAGTACGTC.

This clonotype was seen more than once but under ten times. The chain recombines TRBV7-8 with TRBJ2-7, with D uncertain. The CDR3 has 15 amino acids. Trimming cost V 1 base and J 0 bases, with 10 bases left between them. Per the germline V gene, CDR1 is SGHVS and CDR2 is FQNEAQ. In DNA, the CDR3 is TGTGCCAGCAGCTTAGGAGTAGCCACCTCCTACGAGCAGTACTTC. It is translated as CASSLGVATSYEQYF.

The chain is built from TRBV10-3 and TRBJ1-2; D may be TRBD1 (5 bases). With 4 bases removed from V and 12 bases from J, the gap between germline ends came to 24 bases. The CDR3 totals 15 residues. The germline V gene has CDR1 ENHRY and CDR2 SYGVKD. The CDR3 protein is CAISGTCVAPGPDTF. The DNA of the CDR3 is TGTGCCATCAGTGGGACATGTGTGGCTCCTGGCCCCGACACCTTC.

This clonotype appeared a few times. The chain employs TRBV28 and TRBJ1-1; 12 bases are shared with TRBD1. Per germline, CDR1 MDHEN and CDR2 SYDVKM. The CDR3 extends over 15 amino acids. The junction had 8 bases not matched to a gene; V was cut back by 5 bases and J by 7 bases. CDR3 sequence: CASSRGDRGRNEAFF. In nucleotides, the CDR3 is TGTGCCAGCAGTCGGGGGGACAGGGGGCGGAATGAAGCTTTCTTT. Full variable domain (rest looked up from reference TRBV28 and TRBJ1-1): DVKVTQSSRYLVKRTGEKVFLECVQDMDHENMFWYRQDPGLGLRLIYFSYDVKMKEKGDIPEGYSVSREKKERFSLILESASTNQTSMYLCASSRGDRGRNEAFFGQGTRLTVV.

This rearrangement joins TRBV20-1 to TRBJ2-5, with D perhaps TRBD1 or TRBD2 (5 bases each). The CDR3 sequence is 15 residues long. The V gene lost 0 bases and the J gene lost 3 bases, with 14 bases spanning the gap. Germline V gene data show CDR1 as DFQATT and CDR2 as SNEGSKA (reference sequence). The CDR3 loop reads CSARDRSGTEETQYF. CDR3 bases: TGCAGTGCTAGAGATAGGTCTGGGACGGAAGAGACCCAGTACTTC.

The chain recombines TRBV5-4 with TRBJ2-7, with a weak D call TRBD1 (5 bases). The germline CDR1 and CDR2 sequences are SGHNT and YYREEE (reference sequence). V was shortened by 5 bases and J by 7 bases, with 16 bases between the two germline ends. There are 13 residues in the CDR3. CDR3 sequence (DNA): TGTGCCAGCAGTCTAGAGCAGGGCGGAGAGCAGTACTTC. This translates into CASSLEQGGEQYF.

Turning to this clonotype: The junction shows a germline mismatch at one end, possibly a read error. V gene TRBV15 combines with J gene TRBJ2-4, with TRBD1 matching over 8 bases. Germline CDR1 is LNHNV and CDR2 is YYDKDF (reference sequence). The CDR3 is 12 residues long. The CDR3 sequence: CATSRESDRANF. In nucleotides, the CDR3 is TGTGCCACCAGCAGAGAGTCGGACAGGGCGAACTTC.

This clonotype was seen only a few times. The chain recombines TRBV6-2 or TRBV6-3 with TRBJ2-4, with a tentative D call TRBD2 (6 bases). The V gene's germline CDR1 is MNHEY and CDR2 SVGEGT. The germline V and J ends were trimmed by 6 bases and 5 bases, with 8 bases remaining between them. The CDR3 contains 12 residues. CDR3 protein: CASRRGENIQYF. CDR3 coding DNA: TGTGCCAGCAGGCGCGGGGAAAACATTCAGTACTTC.

CDR3 in DNA: TGTGCCAGCAGCTTAGTCCGGGACAGGGCTAAGGGGGATAAAAACATTCAGTACTTC. Its protein product is CASSLVRDRAKGDKNIQYF. The rearrangement links TRBV7-8 to TRBJ2-4; TRBD1 aligns across 9 bases. This CDR3 is built from 19 residues. Germline CDR1 reads SGHVS; CDR2 reads FQNEAQ. The trim removed 1 base at V and 4 bases at J, leaving 14 bases unmatched.

The V call is TRBV3-1, the J call TRBJ2-5, with 12 bases aligning to TRBD1. With 3 bases clipped from V and 5 bases from J, the junction kept 13 bases outside the gene matches. This CDR3 comprises 18 residues. The germline V gene encodes CDR1 LGHDT and CDR2 YNNKEL (reference sequence). In nucleotides, the CDR3 is TGTGCCAGCAGCCAGGGTAGCTGGGGACAGGGGGCGTTGGAGACCCAGTACTTC. Its translation is CASSQGSWGQGALETQYF.

In this sample, this clonotype turned up many times. The rearrangement joins TRBV28 to TRBJ2-3, with 10 bases matching TRBD2. Germline-derived CDR1 and CDR2 are MDHEN and SYDVKM. The V gene end was trimmed by 5 bases and the J gene end by 1 base; junction bases not matched to a gene: 6. This CDR3 contains 16 residues. CDR3 residues: CASSNLLAGGTDTQYF. CDR3 DNA sequence: TGTGCCAGCAGTAACCTTCTAGCGGGGGGCACAGATACGCAGTATTTT.

This clonotype has ten or more counts. V usage is TRBV7-8 and J usage is TRBJ2-3; 9 bases map to TRBD2. Unmatched junction bases numbered 8, after V lost 4 bases and J lost 6 bases. The length of the CDR3 is 15 residues. Germline lookup yields CDR1 SGHVS and CDR2 FQNEAQ. CDR3 in amino acids: CASSSRLAERDTQYF. The CDR3 DNA is TGTGCCAGCAGCTCAAGACTAGCGGAGCGCGATACGCAGTATTTT.

The sample holds many counts of this clonotype. The rearrangement joins TRBV29-1 to TRBJ2-7, with 7 bases lining up with TRBD1. The V segment lost 6 bases and the J segment 4 bases; nucleotides outside the gene matches: 9. The CDR3 extends over 13 amino acids. CDR1 SQVTM and CDR2 ANQGSEA come from the germline V gene. CDR3 sequence: CSVRQGSFYEQYF. The CDR3 nucleotides read TGCAGCGTAAGACAGGGCTCCTTTTACGAGCAGTACTTC.

This clonotype appeared many times. The chain has TRBV5-1 and TRBJ2-7; 7 bases are shared with TRBD1. The CDR3 covers 14 residues. Trimming took 4 bases from V and 2 from J; bases not matched to a gene: 6. From germline, CDR1 is SGHRS and CDR2 YFSETQ. The CDR3 nucleotides read TGCGCCAGCAGCCCCTCAGGGGGAGCCTACGAGCAGTACTTC. Translation: CASSPSGGAYEQYF. Based on the CDR3 plus reference TRBV5-1 and TRBJ2-7, the full variable domain is KAGVTQTPRYLIKTRGQQVTLSCSPISGHRSVSWYQQTPGQGLQFLFEYFSETQRNKGNFPGRFSGRQFSNSRSEMNVSTLELGDSALYLCASSPSGGAYEQYFGPGTRLTVT.